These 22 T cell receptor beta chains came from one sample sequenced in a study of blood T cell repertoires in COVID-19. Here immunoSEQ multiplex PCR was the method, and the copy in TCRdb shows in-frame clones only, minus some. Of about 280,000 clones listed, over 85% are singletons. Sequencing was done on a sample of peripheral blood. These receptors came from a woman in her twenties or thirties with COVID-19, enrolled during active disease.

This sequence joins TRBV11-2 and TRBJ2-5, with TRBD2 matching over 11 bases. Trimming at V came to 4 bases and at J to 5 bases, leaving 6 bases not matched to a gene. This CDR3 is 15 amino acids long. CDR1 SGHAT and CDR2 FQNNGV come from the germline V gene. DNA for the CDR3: TGTGCCAGCAGCTACACTAGCGGGGGCGGGGAGACCCAGTACTTC. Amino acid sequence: CASSYTSGGGETQYF. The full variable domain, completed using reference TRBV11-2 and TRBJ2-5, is EAGVAQSPRYKIIEKRQSVAFWCNPISGHATLYWYQQILGQGPKLLIQFQNNGVVDDSQLPKDRFSAERLKGVDSTLKIQPAKLEDSAVYLCASSYTSGGGETQYFGPGTRLLVL.

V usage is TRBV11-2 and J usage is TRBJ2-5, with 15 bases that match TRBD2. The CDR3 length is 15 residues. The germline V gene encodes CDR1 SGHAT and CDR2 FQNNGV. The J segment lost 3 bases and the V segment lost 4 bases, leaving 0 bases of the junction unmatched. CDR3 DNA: TGTGCCAGCAGCTGGACTAGCGGGGGGGAAGAGACCCAGTACTTC. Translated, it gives CASSWTSGGEETQYF.

The CDR3 DNA reads TGTGCCAGCAAATACGACAGGGGGGAGGATGAGCAGTTCTTC. It specifies CASKYDRGEDEQFF. The V and J genes are TRBV28 and TRBJ2-1, with 9 bases identical to TRBD1. The CDR3 sequence is 14 residues long. CDR1 MDHEN and CDR2 SYDVKM come from the germline V gene. The V segment lost 7 bases and the J segment 8 bases; nucleotides outside the gene matches: 9.

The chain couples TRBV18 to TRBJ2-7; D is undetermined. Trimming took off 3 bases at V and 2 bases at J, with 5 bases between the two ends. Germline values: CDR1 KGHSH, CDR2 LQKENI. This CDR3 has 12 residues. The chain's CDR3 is CASSPETYEQYF. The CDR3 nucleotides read TGTGCCAGCTCACCTGAGACCTACGAGCAGTACTTC.

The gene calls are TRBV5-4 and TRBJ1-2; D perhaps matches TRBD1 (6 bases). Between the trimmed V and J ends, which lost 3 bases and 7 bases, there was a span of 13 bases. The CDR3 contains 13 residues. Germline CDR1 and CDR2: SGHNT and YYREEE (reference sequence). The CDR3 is CASSSEPGAGYTF. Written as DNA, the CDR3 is TGTGCCAGCAGCTCGGAGCCAGGGGCTGGCTACACCTTC.

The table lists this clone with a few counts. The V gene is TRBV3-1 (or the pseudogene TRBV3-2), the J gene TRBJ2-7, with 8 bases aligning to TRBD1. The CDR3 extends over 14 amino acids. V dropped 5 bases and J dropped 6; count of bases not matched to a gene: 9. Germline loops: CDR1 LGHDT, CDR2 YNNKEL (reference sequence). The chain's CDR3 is CASSAGQALLEQYF. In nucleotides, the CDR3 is TGTGCCAGCAGCGCGGGACAGGCCCTCCTCGAGCAGTACTTC.

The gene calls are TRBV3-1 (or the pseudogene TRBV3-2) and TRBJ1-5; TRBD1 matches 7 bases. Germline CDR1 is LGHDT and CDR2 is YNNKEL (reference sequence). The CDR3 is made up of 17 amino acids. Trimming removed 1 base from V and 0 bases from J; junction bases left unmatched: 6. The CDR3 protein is CASSQGVRGFSNQPQHF. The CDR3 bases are TGTGCCAGCAGCCAAGGGGTCAGGGGGTTTAGCAATCAGCCCCAGCATTTT.

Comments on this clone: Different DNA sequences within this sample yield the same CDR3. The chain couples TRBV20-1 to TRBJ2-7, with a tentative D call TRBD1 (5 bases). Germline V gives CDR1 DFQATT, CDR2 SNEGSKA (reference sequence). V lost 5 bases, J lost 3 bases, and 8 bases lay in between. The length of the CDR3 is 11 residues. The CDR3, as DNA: TGCAGTGCTCGCGACAGCTACGAGCAGTACTTC. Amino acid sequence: CSARDSYEQYF.

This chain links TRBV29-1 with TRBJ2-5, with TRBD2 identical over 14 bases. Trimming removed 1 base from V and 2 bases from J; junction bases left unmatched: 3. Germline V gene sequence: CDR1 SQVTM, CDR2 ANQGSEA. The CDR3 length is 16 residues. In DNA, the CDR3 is TGCAGCGTTGAAGGGGGACTAGCGGGGGTTCAAGAGACCCAGTACTTC. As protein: CSVEGGLAGVQETQYF.

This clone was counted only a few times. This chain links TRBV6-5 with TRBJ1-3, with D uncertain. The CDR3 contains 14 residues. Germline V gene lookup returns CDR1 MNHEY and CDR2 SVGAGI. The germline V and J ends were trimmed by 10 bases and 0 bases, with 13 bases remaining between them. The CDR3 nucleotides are TGTGCCACCTCATACAGATCCTCTGGAAACACCATATATTTT. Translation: CATSYRSSGNTIYF.

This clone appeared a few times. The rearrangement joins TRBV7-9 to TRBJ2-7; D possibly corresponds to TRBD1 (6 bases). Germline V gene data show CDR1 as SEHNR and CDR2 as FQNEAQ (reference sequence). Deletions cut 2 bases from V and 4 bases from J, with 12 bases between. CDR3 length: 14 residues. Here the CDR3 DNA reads TGTGCCAGCAGCTTAATCCAGGGGTGGTACGAGCAGTACTTC. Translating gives CASSLIQGWYEQYF.

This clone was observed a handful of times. Here the CDR3 reads CASSWTPGEDQPQHF. DNA of the CDR3: TGCGCCAGCAGCTGGACCCCGGGGGAGGATCAGCCCCAGCATTTT. The chain combines TRBV4-1 with TRBJ1-5, with TRBD1 as a possible D gene (5 bases). This CDR3 spans 15 amino acids. The germline V gene has CDR1 MGHRA and CDR2 YSYEKL. Trimming cost V 5 bases and J 5 bases, with 16 bases left between them.

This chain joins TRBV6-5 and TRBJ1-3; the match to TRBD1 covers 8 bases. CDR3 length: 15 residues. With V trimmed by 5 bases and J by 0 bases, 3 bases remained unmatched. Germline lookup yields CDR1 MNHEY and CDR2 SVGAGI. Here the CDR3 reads CASSQDRASGNTIYF. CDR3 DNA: TGTGCCAGCAGTCAGGACAGGGCCTCTGGAAACACCATATATTTT.

As DNA, the CDR3 is TGCGCCAGCAGCGATGACAGGGCACTCTGGGAGCAGTACTTC. Protein: CASSDDRALWEQYF. The rearrangement uses TRBV5-1 and TRBJ2-7, with TRBD1 identical over 7 bases. This CDR3 is built from 14 residues. Germline V gene data show CDR1 as SGHRS and CDR2 as YFSETQ. The V segment lost 4 bases and the J segment 7 bases; nucleotides outside the gene matches: 11.

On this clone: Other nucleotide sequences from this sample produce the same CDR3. CDR3 sequence: CASSIGPGSYEQYF. Here the CDR3 DNA reads TGTGCCAGTAGTATAGGGCCGGGCTCCTACGAGCAGTACTTC. The chain couples TRBV19 to TRBJ2-7, with unresolved D. The CDR3 loop spans 14 amino acids. V gave up 1 base and J gave up 0 bases, with 7 bases separating them. The germline CDR1 and CDR2 sequences are LNHDA and SQIVND (reference sequence).

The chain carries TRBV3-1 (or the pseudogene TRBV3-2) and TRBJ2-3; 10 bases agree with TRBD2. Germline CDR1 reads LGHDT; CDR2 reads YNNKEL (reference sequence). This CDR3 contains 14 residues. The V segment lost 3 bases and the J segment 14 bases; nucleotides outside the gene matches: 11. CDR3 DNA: TGTGCCAGCAGCCATACGGGCGAGCGGGGGGGCGGGTATTTT. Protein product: CASSHTGERGGGYF.

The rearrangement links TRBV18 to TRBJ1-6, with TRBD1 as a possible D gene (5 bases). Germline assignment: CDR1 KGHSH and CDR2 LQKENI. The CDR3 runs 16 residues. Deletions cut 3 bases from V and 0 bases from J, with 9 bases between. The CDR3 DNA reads TGTGCCAGCTCACCGGGGGGAAGCTCCTATAATTCACCCCTCCACTTT. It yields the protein CASSPGGSSYNSPLHF.

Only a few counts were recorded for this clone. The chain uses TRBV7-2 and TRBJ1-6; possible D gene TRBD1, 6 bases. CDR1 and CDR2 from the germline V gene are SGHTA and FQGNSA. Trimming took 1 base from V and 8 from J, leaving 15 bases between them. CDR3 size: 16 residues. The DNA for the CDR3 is TGTGCCAGCAGCTTAGTTTTGGGGGCAGGGTATTCACCCCTCCACTTT. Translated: CASSLVLGAGYSPLHF. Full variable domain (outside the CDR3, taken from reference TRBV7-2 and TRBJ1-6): GAGVSQSPSNKVTEKGKDVELRCDPISGHTALYWYRQSLGQGLEFLIYFQGNSAPDKSGLPSDRFSAERTGGSVSTLTIQRTQQEDSAVYLCASSLVLGAGYSPLHFGNGTRLTVT.

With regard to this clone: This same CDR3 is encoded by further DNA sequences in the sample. CDR3: CASSYSGETQYF. The DNA for the CDR3 is TGTGCCAGCAGTTACAGCGGAGAGACCCAGTACTTC. The rearrangement joins TRBV6-5 to TRBJ2-5; the D gene is possibly TRBD2 (5 bases). V lost 2 bases and J lost 4, with 5 bases in between. Germline CDR1 reads MNHEY; CDR2 reads SVGAGI. The CDR3 loop spans 12 amino acids.

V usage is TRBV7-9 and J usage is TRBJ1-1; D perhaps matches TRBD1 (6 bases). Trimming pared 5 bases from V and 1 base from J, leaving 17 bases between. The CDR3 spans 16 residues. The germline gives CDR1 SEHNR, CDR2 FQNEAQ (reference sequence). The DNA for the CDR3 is TGTGCCAGCAGCCCAAGTGGGTGGGGGCAGAACACTGAAGCTTTCTTT. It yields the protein CASSPSGWGQNTEAFF.

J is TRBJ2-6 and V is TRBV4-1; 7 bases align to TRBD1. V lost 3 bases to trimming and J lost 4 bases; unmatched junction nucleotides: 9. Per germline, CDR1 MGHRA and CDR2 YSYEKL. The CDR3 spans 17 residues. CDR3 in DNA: TGCGCCAGCAGCCATTCGGGGCAGGGGGTCGGGGCCAACGTCCTGACTTTC. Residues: CASSHSGQGVGANVLTF.

CDR3 sequence reads: CASRPTGQAPGNEQFF. Here the CDR3 DNA reads TGTGCCAGCAGACCTACCGGACAGGCCCCTGGCAATGAGCAGTTCTTC. The chain links TRBV28 to TRBJ2-1; the match to TRBD1 covers 7 bases. Germline values: CDR1 MDHEN, CDR2 SYDVKM. The CDR3 contains 16 residues. The junction had 14 bases not matched to a gene; V was cut back by 6 bases and J by 6 bases.